This T cell receptor beta chain is from a study of response to subunit inactivated influenza vaccine. Points on this clonotype: Its target is unknown.

TCRdb re-called the RT-PCR reads through MiXCR, storing one row per CDR3 protein. The sample includes hundreds of thousands of distinct CDR3 sequences, approximately 12% of them seen just once. Germline CDR1 reads ENHRY; CDR2 reads SYGVKD. The CDR3 loop spans 15 amino acids. With 4 bases removed from V and 2 bases from J, the gap between germline ends came to 12 bases. The study's findings and limits: There was a suggestion from the authors that each seasonal influenza vaccination recruits few new T cells.

This TCR derives from a man over 45 who received an inactivated influenza vaccine. Sequences were derived from PBMCs from blood, sampled on the day of vaccination. The chain joins TRBV10-3 to TRBJ2-1; D uncertain. Here the CDR3 reads CAISATSGPYNEQFF. The CDR3 nucleotides read TGTGCCATCAGTGCCACCTCTGGGCCCTACAATGAGCAGTTCTTC.